This entry features one T cell receptor beta chain sequence. Original processing methods: Reference gene primer amplification in the assay estimated nucleated cell counts. Produced via immunoSEQ multiplex PCR; TCRdb's table is partial and in-frame only. Clone size and the V and J calls come from that table; the DNA yielded D and trimming. The sample lists about 300,000 clones, approximately 88% occurring once. The data are from a study of blood T cell repertoires in COVID-19. Overall study: Samples came from the United States, Italy and Spain, spanning acute and convalescent COVID-19.

The CDR3 is 15 residues long. V was cut by 0 bases and J by 5 bases, with 13 bases left in between. Germline loops: CDR1 SGHTA, CDR2 FQGNSA. Material: peripheral blood. The sequence came from a human donor with COVID-19, enrolled during active disease. The donor label of this sample is uncertain. The chain is built from TRBV7-2 and TRBJ2-5; D is unclear. The CDR3 here is CASSLAWAISETQYF. The CDR3 nucleotides are TGTGCCAGCAGCTTAGCGTGGGCCATTAGTGAGACCCAGTACTTC.